These 22 T cell receptor beta chains were all obtained from the same sample, sequenced in a study of CD8+ T cells in alopecia areata. Sequencing relied on a cDNA template that was reverse transcribed from extracted RNA. Here immunoSEQ multiplex PCR was the method, and the copy in TCRdb shows in-frame clones only, minus some. This table holds about 210,000 clones, under 60% found once. Treatment described: oral pan-JAK inhibitor, 5-10 mg twice daily. This specimen consisted of CD4+ T cells sorted from blood, obtained at week 4, from a patient treated with tofacitinib. These TCRs come from a human donor with alopecia areata.

The rearrangement uses TRBV7-8 and TRBJ2-6, with D possibly TRBD1 on 6 matching bases. The V and J ends lost 5 bases and 0 bases respectively, with 11 bases between them. This CDR3 is built from 16 residues. Germline V gives CDR1 SGHVS, CDR2 FQNEAQ. The CDR3 sequence: CASSPRTASGANVLTF. DNA of the CDR3: TGTGCCAGCAGCCCACGGACAGCCTCTGGGGCCAACGTCCTGACTTTC.

This chain joins TRBV7-9 and TRBJ1-5; weak D call: TRBD1 (5 bases). Germline CDR1 and CDR2: SEHNR and FQNEAQ (reference sequence). V lost 1 base, J lost 6 bases, and 16 bases lay in between. The CDR3 loop spans 16 amino acids. CDR3 loop: CASSLGAGGTSQPQHF. CDR3 DNA sequence: TGTGCCAGCAGCTTAGGGGCTGGGGGTACGAGTCAGCCCCAGCATTTT.

This chain joins TRBV12-5 and TRBJ1-1, with D hard to call. The CDR3 sequence is 13 residues long. V was clipped by 0 bases and J by 7 bases, with 9 bases between them. CDR1 LGHNT and CDR2 FRNRAP come from the germline V gene. This CDR3 is CASGLVGSLEAFF. CDR3 DNA sequence: TGTGCTAGTGGTTTGGTCGGTTCCCTTGAAGCTTTCTTT.

This clone was seen many times. V is TRBV19 and J is TRBJ2-2; D is perhaps TRBD1 or TRBD2 (5 bases each). The CDR3 has 15 amino acids. The germline CDR1 and CDR2 sequences are LNHDA and SQIVND (reference sequence). The ends were cut back, 7 bases at V and 2 bases at J, with 14 bases in the middle. The CDR3 coding sequence is TGTGCCAGTATTCGGGGCGGGCCAAACACCGGGGAGCTGTTTTTT. Protein product: CASIRGGPNTGELFF.

The rearrangement links TRBV6-5 to TRBJ1-2; 8 bases map to TRBD1. V lost 7 bases and J lost 7; bases outside the gene matches: 5. The CDR3 spans 12 residues. Per germline, CDR1 MNHEY and CDR2 SVGAGI. This chain's CDR3 is CASTRTGFGYTF. The CDR3 nucleotides read TGTGCCAGCACCCGGACAGGGTTTGGCTACACCTTC.

Only a few counts were recorded for this clone. The genes are TRBV4-3 and TRBJ1-2; no firm D call. Germline CDR1 LGHNA, CDR2 YSLEER. V was cut by 0 bases and J by 4 bases, with 12 bases left in between. This CDR3 has 15 amino acids. CDR3 DNA: TGCGCCAGCAGCCAAGATCCGGCAGATCCCTATGGCTACACCTTC. This codes for CASSQDPADPYGYTF.

This clone was observed a single time. The chain carries TRBV15 and TRBJ2-7, with D perhaps TRBD2 (5 bases). Trimming removed 1 base from V and 7 bases from J, with 14 bases in between. The CDR3 runs 14 residues. The germline V gene has CDR1 LNHNV and CDR2 YYDKDF (reference sequence). CDR3 residues: CATSRGGDTREQYF. The CDR3 coding sequence is TGTGCCACCAGCAGAGGGGGAGATACACGGGAGCAGTACTTC.

This clone has a handful of counts. The chain carries TRBV29-1 and TRBJ1-1; no reliable D call. The length of the CDR3 is 12 residues. The germline CDR1 and CDR2 sequences are SQVTM and ANQGSEA. Trimming cost V 5 bases and J 5 bases, with 12 bases left between them. The CDR3: CSVIRELTEAFF. The CDR3 nucleotides are TGCAGCGTTATAAGGGAGCTTACTGAAGCTTTCTTT.

The genes are TRBV29-1 and TRBJ1-2; D is possibly TRBD1 (6 bases). The CDR3 length is 12 residues. Trimming left V 4 bases short and J 8 bases short, with 14 bases between. Germline V gives CDR1 SQVTM, CDR2 ANQGSEA. The CDR3 coding sequence is TGCAGCGTTGCGACAGGCGGAATGGGCTACACCTTC. This sequence encodes CSVATGGMGYTF.

This clone was seen a handful of times. This chain connects TRBV2 to TRBJ2-4; 8 nucleotides align to TRBD2. The CDR3 is 15 residues long. The V and J ends lost 2 bases and 7 bases, in that order; junction bases with no gene match: 7. From germline, CDR1 is SNHLY and CDR2 FYNNEI. The CDR3: CASSETGGQGNIQYF. For the CDR3, the DNA is TGTGCCAGCAGTGAAACGGGGGGGCAGGGGAACATTCAGTACTTC.

This clone came up once. The J gene is TRBJ2-7, the V gene TRBV5-1; TRBD1 agrees at 7 bases. This CDR3 is built from 13 residues. Losses at the gene ends were 5 bases for V and 3 bases for J; bases not matched to a gene: 5. Germline loops: CDR1 SGHRS, CDR2 YFSETQ. The CDR3 region has the DNA TGCGCCAGCAGTTTAGGGGGCCTCTACGAGCAGTACTTC. It encodes CASSLGGLYEQYF.

This clone has more than one count but fewer than ten. CDR3 amino acids: CASTDLGGGLDEQFF. The CDR3 nucleotides read TGTGCCAGCACCGATCTTGGGGGGGGGCTCGATGAGCAGTTCTTC. The rearrangement uses TRBV27 and TRBJ2-1, with D possibly matching TRBD2 (7 bases). From germline, CDR1 is MNHEY and CDR2 SMNVEV (reference sequence). Trimming removed 7 bases at V and 8 bases at J, with 21 bases between. This CDR3 contains 15 residues.

The chain has TRBV12-5 and TRBJ2-6; D may be TRBD1 (5 bases). Trimming left V 5 bases short and J 1 base short, with 6 bases between. Germline V gives CDR1 LGHNT, CDR2 FRNRAP. The CDR3 totals 14 residues. This chain's CDR3 is CASGPGSGANVLTF. CDR3 in DNA: TGTGCTAGTGGTCCAGGGTCTGGGGCCAACGTCCTGACTTTC.

This clone was counted a single time. This sequence joins TRBV5-1 and TRBJ2-1; TRBD2 matches 15 bases. CDR1 and CDR2 from the germline V gene are SGHRS and YFSETQ. V shed 4 bases and J 7 bases; nucleotides not matched to a gene: 9. This CDR3 region has 17 residues. CDR3 bases: TGCGCCAGCAGCCTGTGGACTAGCGGGGGGGCTCAAAATGAGCAGTTCTTC. It encodes CASSLWTSGGAQNEQFF.

This chain uses TRBV7-6 with TRBJ2-2; D is possibly TRBD2 (6 bases). CDR1 and CDR2 (germline): SGHVS, FNYEAQ. The CDR3 is 14 amino acids. Trimming stripped 5 bases from V and 4 bases from J, with 11 bases between. The CDR3 sequence is CASSPGGRTGELFF. Written as DNA, the CDR3 is TGTGCCAGCAGCCCCGGGGGACGCACCGGGGAGCTGTTTTTT.

This rearrangement joins TRBV6-5 to TRBJ1-2; D unclear. The CDR3 runs to 15 residues. Germline CDR1 MNHEY, CDR2 SVGAGI. Between the trimmed V and J ends, which lost 0 bases and 8 bases, there was a span of 16 bases. CDR3: CASSYSLTRETGYTF. The CDR3 DNA is TGTGCCAGCAGTTACTCCCTTACCCGGGAGACGGGCTACACCTTC.

This chain joins TRBV29-1 and TRBJ1-4, with a tentative D call TRBD1 (6 bases). This CDR3 is 11 amino acids long. Germline V gene sequence: CDR1 SQVTM, CDR2 ANQGSEA. V gave up 1 base and J gave up 13 bases, with 10 bases separating them. The CDR3 DNA reads as TGCAGCGTTGAAGTCGGACAGAGACTGTTTTTT. This translates into CSVEVGQRLFF.

V gene TRBV25-1 combines with J gene TRBJ1-3; 7 bases match TRBD1. From germline, CDR1 is MGHDK and CDR2 SYGVNS. CDR3 length equals 14 residues. V lost 6 bases and J lost 4; bases outside the gene matches: 6. The DNA of the CDR3 is TGTGCCAGCAGAACTACAGGGGCGGGAAACACCATATATTTT. Translating it yields CASRTTGAGNTIYF. Using reference TRBV25-1 and TRBJ1-3 for the parts outside the CDR3, the full variable domain is EADIYQTPRYLVIGTGKKITLECSQTMGHDKMYWYQQDPGMELHLIHYSYGVNSTEKGDLSSESTVSRIRTEHFPLTLESARPSHTSQYLCASRTTGAGNTIYFGEGSWLTVV.

The CDR3 DNA is TGTGCCAGCAGCTTATCGCTGCGGGGGGCCCAAGAGACCCAGTACTTC. Its protein is CASSLSLRGAQETQYF. The V and J genes are TRBV7-2 and TRBJ2-5; 8 nucleotides line up with TRBD2. This CDR3 region has 16 residues. CDR1 is SGHTA and CDR2 is FQGNSA in the germline V gene. With 2 bases clipped from V and 1 base from J, the junction kept 6 bases outside the gene matches.

The gene calls are TRBV29-1 and TRBJ1-1; TRBD1 is a possible D gene (6 bases). The CDR3 is 14 residues long. The V end lost 6 bases, the J end lost 2 bases, and 16 bases lay between the germline ends. Germline V gene lookup returns CDR1 SQVTM and CDR2 ANQGSEA. CDR3 sequence reads: CSVLYGGANTEAFF. For the CDR3, the DNA is TGCAGCGTCCTTTATGGGGGGGCTAACACTGAAGCTTTCTTT.

Note on this clone: At one end, the junction sequence differs from germline, possibly due to a read error. V gene TRBV10-3 combines with J gene TRBJ2-2; the D gene is possibly TRBD2 (6 bases). The germline V gene encodes CDR1 ENHRY and CDR2 SYGVKD. CDR3 length: 12 amino acids. As DNA, the CDR3 is TGTGCCATCAGTGAGCGGGCCGGGGGGCTGTTTTTT. Translating gives CAISERAGGLFF.

Only a few counts were recorded for this clone. The chain links TRBV5-1 to TRBJ1-1; D unclear. In germline, CDR1 is SGHRS, CDR2 YFSETQ. Between the trimmed V and J ends, which lost 1 base and 4 bases, there was a span of 17 bases. The CDR3 is made up of 16 amino acids. The CDR3 region has the DNA TGCGCCAGCAGCTTGTGGTCAGGCCTCGAAGGCACTGAAGCTTTCTTT. It is translated as CASSLWSGLEGTEAFF.